This T cell receptor beta chain was recovered during a study of human T cells and chemical hapten exposure. TCRdb itself ran the RACE reads through MiXCR, one entry per CDR3 protein. Of around 99,000 distinct CDR3 sequences in the sample, roughly an eighth were seen once. There are 12 residues in the CDR3. V was trimmed by 1 base and J by 5 bases, leaving 5 bases between them. The germline V gene encodes CDR1 SGHAT and CDR2 FQNNGV. Time point denoted: patch test 1, 2 weeks after DPC sensitization. Documented treatment: therapeutic diphenylcyclopropenone sensitization with weekly scalp DPC. This clonotype originated in a woman in her thirties or forties with alopecia areata. Some clones in this sample may be carry-over from other donors' samples. Sequenced here: whole blood, sampled in connection with sensitization to the hapten diphenylcyclopropenone (DPC). V usage is TRBV11-2 and J usage is TRBJ2-5; D is ambiguous. The chain's CDR3 is CASSLVMETQYF. The CDR3 coding sequence is TGTGCCAGCAGCTTAGTTATGGAGACCCAGTACTTC. Full variable domain (outside the CDR3, taken from reference TRBV11-2 and TRBJ2-5): EAGVAQSPRYKIIEKRQSVAFWCNPISGHATLYWYQQILGQGPKLLIQFQNNGVVDDSQLPKDRFSAERLKGVDSTLKIQPAKLEDSAVYLCASSLVMETQYFGPGTRLLVL.